A selection of T cell receptor beta chains follows, all from one sample in a study of neurological immune-mediated disorders. TCRdb re-called the 5' RACE reads with MiXCR, one entry per CDR3 protein. The sample consists of tens of thousands of distinct CDR3 sequences, more than 15% of them appearing once. Sequenced sample: PBMCs. The origin of the receptors is a woman between 40 and 55 years old in good health. Both conserved end residues are part of each CDR3. A D gene is named only where the DNA matches it firmly. Rows may omit the clone size; those that give it use once, few, many or a size class.

clone_size: many
d_call: NA
j_call: TRBJ2-2
v_call: TRBV18
cdr3_nt: TGTGCCAGCTCATCATTGACTGACTACACCGGGGAGCTGTTTTTT
cdr3_aa: CASSSLTDYTGELFF

clone_size: many
d_call: TRBD1
j_call: TRBJ2-3
v_call: TRBV5-6
cdr3_nt: TGTGCCAGCAGCTTCCGGACAGGGGGCACAGATACGCAGTATTTT
cdr3_aa: CASSFRTGGTDTQYF

clone_size: many
d_call: NA
j_call: TRBJ1-1
v_call: TRBV10-3
cdr3_nt: TGTGCCATCAGAGAGGGACGGGTGAACACTGAAGCTTTCTTT
cdr3_aa: CAIREGRVNTEAFF

clone_size: NA
d_call: NA
j_call: TRBJ2-5
v_call: TRBV21-1
cdr3_nt: TGTGCCAGCAGCAAAGTACTCCAAGAGACCCAGTACTTC
cdr3_aa: CASSKVLQETQYF

clone_size: many
d_call: NA
j_call: TRBJ2-2
v_call: TRBV12-3/TRBV12-4
cdr3_nt: TGTGCCAGCAGTTCCCGACCGAACACCGGGGAGCTGTTTTTT
cdr3_aa: CASSSRPNTGELFF

clone_size: many
d_call: NA
j_call: TRBJ2-1
v_call: TRBV3-1
cdr3_nt: TGTGCCAGCAGCCAAGATCTCCCCAGGGCGGGCAATGAGCAGTTCTTC
cdr3_aa: CASSQDLPRAGNEQFF

clone_size: NA
d_call: NA
j_call: TRBJ2-1
v_call: TRBV11-2
cdr3_nt: TGTGCCAGCAGCTTAGAGTCGGGACCACTATACAATGAGCAGTTCTTC
cdr3_aa: CASSLESGPLYNEQFF

clone_size: NA
d_call: NA
j_call: TRBJ2-5
v_call: TRBV7-2
cdr3_nt: NA
cdr3_aa: CASSIYLCSVENSRETQYF

clone_size: many
d_call: NA
j_call: TRBJ2-5
v_call: TRBV28
cdr3_nt: TGTGCCAGCGGGGGTCGCGAGACCCAGTACTTC
cdr3_aa: CASGGRETQYF

clone_size: many
d_call: TRBD1
j_call: TRBJ2-3
v_call: TRBV20-1
cdr3_nt: TGCGGAACGAAGGCCGGGACAGGGGACACAGATACGCAGTATTTT
cdr3_aa: CGTKAGTGDTDTQYF

clone_size: NA
d_call: NA
j_call: TRBJ2-3
v_call: TRBV15
cdr3_nt: TGTGCCACCAGCGGGGGGCGTGAAGATACGCAGTATTTT
cdr3_aa: CATSGGREDTQYF

clone_size: many
d_call: NA
j_call: TRBJ1-1
v_call: TRBV4-1
cdr3_nt: TGCGCCAGCAGCCTCGACAGGTACACTGAAGCTTTCTTT
cdr3_aa: CASSLDRYTEAFF

clone_size: many
d_call: NA
j_call: TRBJ2-1
v_call: TRBV25-1
cdr3_nt: TGTGCCAGCCCAGAGCTTGGGAGGCACAATGAGCAGTTCTTC
cdr3_aa: CASPELGRHNEQFF

clone_size: once
d_call: TRBD1
j_call: TRBJ1-2
v_call: TRBV5-4
cdr3_nt: TGTGCCAGCAGCCGTCTCCCGCGGAGGGACAGGGGGCTTGGCTACACCTTC
cdr3_aa: CASSRLPRRDRGLGYTF

clone_size: few
d_call: NA
j_call: TRBJ2-3
v_call: TRBV20-1
cdr3_nt: TGCAGTGCGGGGGGACTTAGGGTAGGCGGGGCAGATACGCAGTATTTT
cdr3_aa: CSAGGLRVGGADTQYF

clone_size: NA
d_call: TRBD1
j_call: TRBJ1-1
v_call: TRBV20-1
cdr3_nt: TGCAGTGCAACCGGGACAGGGGGCAATAGCGCTGAAGCTTTCTTT
cdr3_aa: CSATGTGGNSAEAFF

clone_size: many
d_call: TRBD1
j_call: TRBJ2-1
v_call: TRBV5-6
cdr3_nt: TGTGCCAGCAGCTTGGTTGGACAGGGGATGTCTTTCGATGAGCAGTTCTTC
cdr3_aa: CASSLVGQGMSFDEQFF

clone_size: many
d_call: TRBD1
j_call: TRBJ2-2
v_call: TRBV24-1
cdr3_nt: TGTGCCACCAGTGATCGATTCGACAGGGCGAACACCGGGGAGCTGTTTTTT
cdr3_aa: CATSDRFDRANTGELFF

clone_size: many
d_call: TRBD2
j_call: TRBJ2-6
v_call: TRBV5-5
cdr3_nt: TGTGCCAGCAGCTTTTCAAGCGGGGGAGCTGGGGCCAACGTCCTGACTTTC
cdr3_aa: CASSFSSGGAGANVLTF

clone_size: NA
d_call: NA
j_call: TRBJ2-2
v_call: TRBV20-1
cdr3_nt: TGCAGTGTTGTCGGCCCCAAAGGAGCGGACACCGGGGAGCTGTTTTTT
cdr3_aa: CSVVGPKGADTGELFF

clone_size: many
d_call: NA
j_call: TRBJ1-2
v_call: TRBV6-6
cdr3_nt: TGTGCCAGCAGTGGGGCGGGGCCGCCAGTGAACTATGGCTACACCTTC
cdr3_aa: CASSGAGPPVNYGYTF

clone_size: many
d_call: NA
j_call: TRBJ2-7
v_call: TRBV5-1
cdr3_nt: TGCGCCAGCAGCTTGGACAGTCGGGGAGAGTACTTC
cdr3_aa: CASSLDSRGEYF

clone_size: many
d_call: NA
j_call: TRBJ1-2
v_call: TRBV25-1
cdr3_nt: TGTGCCAGCCAAGGAGGGCCTTATGGCTACACCTTC
cdr3_aa: CASQGGPYGYTF

clone_size: NA
d_call: TRBD2
j_call: TRBJ2-4
v_call: TRBV20-1
cdr3_nt: TGCAGTGTCCCGGGACTAGCGGGCGAAGGGGCCAAAAACATTCAGTACTTC
cdr3_aa: CSVPGLAGEGAKNIQYF

clone_size: many
d_call: NA
j_call: TRBJ1-6
v_call: TRBV7-4
cdr3_nt: TGTGCCAGCAGTTTTCCCGGGAATTCACCCCTCCACTTT
cdr3_aa: CASSFPGNSPLHF

clone_size: many
d_call: NA
j_call: TRBJ2-1
v_call: TRBV7-3
cdr3_nt: TGTGCCAGCAGCCTTAACGGGAGAACCTCCTACAATGAGCAGTTCTTC
cdr3_aa: CASSLNGRTSYNEQFF

clone_size: NA
d_call: TRBD1
j_call: TRBJ2-5
v_call: TRBV20-1
cdr3_nt: TGCAGTGCAGGACAGGGGGCCCCCCCGAGCCAGTACTTC
cdr3_aa: CSAGQGAPPSQYF

clone_size: many
d_call: TRBD1
j_call: TRBJ1-1
v_call: TRBV4-3
cdr3_nt: TGCGCCAGCAGCGAAGTTGGGGGTGACAGGGATACGGGAAACACTGAAGCTTTCTTT
cdr3_aa: CASSEVGGDRDTGNTEAFF

clone_size: many
d_call: NA
j_call: TRBJ1-2
v_call: TRBV4-3
cdr3_nt: TGCGCCAGCAGCCAAGATGGAATCGGGGGAAACTATGGCTACACCTTC
cdr3_aa: CASSQDGIGGNYGYTF

clone_size: many
d_call: TRBD2
j_call: TRBJ2-5
v_call: TRBV5-1
cdr3_nt: TGCGCCAGCAGCTTGGGAAGCGGGGGACCACAAGAGACCCAGTACTTC
cdr3_aa: CASSLGSGGPQETQYF

clone_size: many
d_call: TRBD1
j_call: TRBJ2-3
v_call: TRBV10-3
cdr3_nt: TGTGCCATCAGTACTGCCGGGACAGGGGGGCCCTTTTGGAACACAGATACGCAGTATTTT
cdr3_aa: CAISTAGTGGPFWNTDTQYF

clone_size: NA
d_call: NA
j_call: TRBJ1-6
v_call: TRBV10-3
cdr3_nt: TGTGCCATCGGTGGAACGCAGGGGAAGAGTAATACACCCCTCCACTTT
cdr3_aa: CAIGGTQGKSNTPLHF

clone_size: few
d_call: TRBD2
j_call: TRBJ2-7
v_call: TRBV7-2
cdr3_nt: TGTGCCAGCAGCTCCGGACTAGCGGGGGCGGCTCGGTACTTC
cdr3_aa: CASSSGLAGAARYF

clone_size: few
d_call: TRBD2
j_call: TRBJ2-3
v_call: TRBV3-1
cdr3_nt: TGTGCCAGCAACCTAGCGGGGAGTCTCGGGGATACGCAGTATTTT
cdr3_aa: CASNLAGSLGDTQYF

clone_size: many
d_call: NA
j_call: TRBJ2-3
v_call: TRBV15
cdr3_nt: TGTGCCACCAGCAGGGGGGGGGGCCAAACAGATACGCAGTATTTT
cdr3_aa: CATSRGGGQTDTQYF

clone_size: many
d_call: NA
j_call: TRBJ1-2
v_call: TRBV27
cdr3_nt: TGTGCCAGCAGGGGAGGTGACAACTATGGCTACACCTTC
cdr3_aa: CASRGGDNYGYTF

clone_size: many
d_call: TRBD1
j_call: TRBJ2-1
v_call: TRBV4-1
cdr3_nt: TGCGCCAGCAGCCAAGTTCCGGGACAGGGAGGGAATGAGCAGTTCTTC
cdr3_aa: CASSQVPGQGGNEQFF

clone_size: many
d_call: TRBD2
j_call: TRBJ2-5
v_call: TRBV20-1
cdr3_nt: TGCAGTGCTACCAGATCTAGCGGGGGGCCTCAAGAGACCCAGTACTTC
cdr3_aa: CSATRSSGGPQETQYF

clone_size: many
d_call: NA
j_call: TRBJ2-7
v_call: TRBV18
cdr3_nt: TGTGCCAGCTCACCAGTTGGAGGGGGCTACGAGCAGTACTTC
cdr3_aa: CASSPVGGGYEQYF

clone_size: many
d_call: TRBD2
j_call: TRBJ2-5
v_call: TRBV5-6
cdr3_nt: TGTGCCAGCAGCCGGGAAAAATGGACTAGCGGGGGGAACGAGCAAGAGACCCAGTACTTC
cdr3_aa: CASSREKWTSGGNEQETQYF

clone_size: NA
d_call: NA
j_call: TRBJ2-3
v_call: TRBV9
cdr3_nt: TGTGCCAGCAGCCCTCGGGTGGGGGGCGGCACAGATACGCAGTATTTT
cdr3_aa: CASSPRVGGGTDTQYF

clone_size: NA
d_call: TRBD1
j_call: TRBJ1-1
v_call: TRBV7-6
cdr3_nt: TGTGCCAGCAGCTTCCTACCGGGACAGGGAGGGACTGAAGCTTTCTTT
cdr3_aa: CASSFLPGQGGTEAFF

clone_size: many
d_call: TRBD2
j_call: TRBJ2-3
v_call: TRBV25-1
cdr3_nt: TGTGCCAGCAGGGGACTAGCGGATAGCACAGATACGCAGTATTTT
cdr3_aa: CASRGLADSTDTQYF

clone_size: NA
d_call: TRBD1
j_call: TRBJ2-3
v_call: TRBV20-1
cdr3_nt: TGCAGTGCCGACCCAGGGGGCAGGGGCACAGATACGCAGTATTTT
cdr3_aa: CSADPGGRGTDTQYF

clone_size: many
d_call: TRBD1
j_call: TRBJ1-2
v_call: TRBV5-1
cdr3_nt: TGCGCCAGCAGCTTTGACAGGGCAGGGGACTATGGCTACACCTTC
cdr3_aa: CASSFDRAGDYGYTF

clone_size: many
d_call: TRBD2
j_call: TRBJ2-5
v_call: TRBV6-6
cdr3_nt: TGTGCCAGCAGTTACAGCGGGGCTCGGGAGACCCAGTACTTC
cdr3_aa: CASSYSGARETQYF